This T cell receptor (beta chain) came from a study of early T cells in non-severe SARS-CoV-2 infection. On the study more broadly: The input, bulk RNA from unsorted whole blood, was sequenced, and chains were unpaired.

This clonotype is labeled as medium-sized. Each single cDNA molecule received a unique molecular identifier. TCRdb reanalysed the 5' RACE reads using MiXCR and keeps one entry per CDR3 protein. Altogether under 65,000 distinct CDR3 sequences are present, 10% to 15% being singletons, with the ten largest covering approximately 8.5%. Looked up from germline, CDR1 is GTSNPN and CDR2 is SVGIG (reference sequence). CDR3 length: 12 residues. The V and J ends lost 5 bases and 6 bases, in that order; junction bases with no gene match: 2. The V gene is TRBV30, the J gene TRBJ2-1; 9 bases agree with TRBD2. The TCR sequence derives from an adult who was a healthcare worker with PCR-confirmed SARS-CoV-2 infection or an uninfected control (not recorded which). Sequencing was carried out using whole blood. The CDR3 region is CAWGGLANEQFF. CDR3 bases: TGTGCCTGGGGGGGACTAGCCAATGAGCAGTTCTTC.